This T cell receptor beta chain was sequenced during a study of shared clonotypes between healthy human individuals. The CDR3 covers 13 residues. V lost 6 bases and J lost 5, with 14 bases in between. CDR1 and CDR2 from the germline V gene are SGHVS and FNYEAQ. At deep level, the assay was performed. The repertoire was sequenced with immunoSEQ multiplex PCR; TCRdb's copy has only in-frame clones and lacks some. The sample lists roughly 810,000 clones; just over 95% were seen once. Naive-designated CD8 cells lacked CD45RO, were positively enriched for CCR7, and omitted terminally differentiated effector memory CD45RA+ cells.

This clonotype was sampled from a man aged 25 to 45 in good health. The sequencing input was naive CD8+ T cells sorted from blood. The chain employs TRBV7-6 and TRBJ2-7; a possible D gene is TRBD2 (5 bases). CDR3 sequence (DNA): TGTGCCAGCAGTCCAACGGGATTGGACGAGCAGTACTTC. Translating it yields CASSPTGLDEQYF.